One and the same sample provided the 20 T cell receptor beta chains below, sequenced in a study of beta chain features in type 1 diabetes. Isolated RNA was reverse transcribed in full, so expressed TCRB transcripts were sequenced. The protocol was immunoSEQ multiplex PCR, while the TCRdb copy is restricted to in-frame clones and leaves out a portion. There are under 900,000 clones in the sample; about 17% occur only once, and 0.023% lies in the top ten. The specimen was naive CD4+ T cells from blood. Every receptor here comes from a woman under 30 in good health.

The V gene is TRBV18, the J gene TRBJ2-3; tentatively, D is TRBD1 or TRBD2 (5 bases each). Germline loops: CDR1 KGHSH, CDR2 LQKENI. V lost 2 bases, J lost 5 bases, and 14 bases lay in between. The CDR3 consists of 15 residues. The CDR3 DNA reads as TGTGCCAGCTCACCAAGGACGGGGCAGCAAGATACGCAGTATTTT. Translating gives CASSPRTGQQDTQYF.

The chain uses TRBV18 and TRBJ2-6; D not resolved. V gave up 2 bases and J gave up 0 bases, with 8 bases separating them. Germline-derived CDR1 and CDR2 are KGHSH and LQKENI. CDR3 length equals 16 residues. CDR3 sequence reads: CASSPVVDSGANVLTF. The CDR3 region has the DNA TGTGCCAGCTCACCAGTCGTAGACTCTGGGGCCAACGTCCTGACTTTC.

V usage is TRBV7-2 and J usage is TRBJ2-3; D remains unclear. Per the germline V gene, CDR1 is SGHTA and CDR2 is FQGNSA. This CDR3 region has 12 residues. Trimming stripped 1 base from V and 14 bases from J, with 13 bases between. CDR3 loop: CASSLDSAGLYF. The CDR3 DNA follows: TGTGCCAGCAGCTTAGACTCGGCAGGCCTGTATTTT.

This clone turned up a few times. The V and J genes are TRBV7-9 and TRBJ2-7; D not certain. The length of the CDR3 is 14 residues. With 5 bases removed from V and 3 bases from J, the gap between germline ends came to 14 bases. Germline V lookup: CDR1 SEHNR, CDR2 FQNEAQ (reference sequence). In DNA form, the CDR3 reads TGTGCCAGCAGCGCCCCAGCCGTTGACTACGAGCAGTACTTC. Encoded protein: CASSAPAVDYEQYF. Combining the CDR3 with reference TRBV7-9 and TRBJ2-7 gives the whole variable domain DTGVSQNPRHKITKRGQNVTFRCDPISEHNRLYWYRQTLGQGPEFLTYFQNEAQLEKSRLLSDRFSAERPKGSFSTLEIQRTEQGDSAMYLCASSAPAVDYEQYFGPGTRLTVT.

The chain links TRBV10-3 to TRBJ2-1, with TRBD2 matching 7 bases. The CDR3 has 12 residues. The J segment lost 13 bases and the V segment lost 0 bases, leaving 3 bases of the junction unmatched. Germline lookup yields CDR1 ENHRY and CDR2 SYGVKD. The CDR3 DNA is TGTGCCATCAGTGAGTCAGCTAGCGGACAGTTCTTC. It is translated as CAISESASGQFF.

The chain uses TRBV7-9 and TRBJ1-4; 9 bases are shared with TRBD1. V was pared by 6 bases and J by 7 bases, with 6 bases of the junction left unmatched. Germline V gene lookup returns CDR1 SEHNR and CDR2 FQNEAQ (reference sequence). CDR3 size: 14 residues. The CDR3 loop reads CASSARTGVEKLFF. In DNA form, the CDR3 reads TGTGCCAGCAGTGCAAGGACAGGGGTTGAAAAACTGTTTTTT.

This clone has just a few counts. The chain combines TRBV10-3 with TRBJ2-7; D call uncertain. The CDR3 totals 13 residues. V lost 3 bases and J lost 2, with 8 bases in between. Germline CDR1 reads ENHRY; CDR2 reads SYGVKD. In DNA form, the CDR3 reads TGTGCCATCAGTGATAGGCAGACCTACGAGCAGTACTTC. Its protein is CAISDRQTYEQYF.

The chain recombines TRBV5-1 with TRBJ2-7, with 7 bases aligning to TRBD2. The trim removed 7 bases at V and 6 bases at J, leaving 16 bases unmatched. Germline values: CDR1 SGHRS, CDR2 YFSETQ. The CDR3 spans 15 residues. The CDR3 nucleotides read TGCGCCAGCGACTACGTCGGTGGCGGGAGAAGCGAGCAGTACTTC. This translates into CASDYVGGGRSEQYF.

The gene calls are TRBV11-1 and TRBJ2-5; no clear D gene. Germline V CDR1 and CDR2: SGHAT, FQDESV (reference sequence). Trimming took 0 bases from V and 7 from J, leaving 3 bases between them. This CDR3 region has 11 residues. The CDR3 here is CASSLARTQYF. The CDR3 nucleotides are TGTGCCAGCAGCTTAGCCAGGACCCAGTACTTC.

A few counts support this clone. The J gene is TRBJ2-7, the V gene TRBV7-9; 10 positions agree with TRBD2. V trimming: 3 bases; J trimming: 12 bases; junction bases outside the gene matches: 14. The CDR3 totals 15 residues. Germline loops: CDR1 SEHNR, CDR2 FQNEAQ (reference sequence). The CDR3 bases are TGTGCCAGCAGCTTGGGGCTAGCGGGAGAGCCTCCGCCGTACTTC. Translated, it gives CASSLGLAGEPPPYF. The full variable domain, with the rest looked up from reference TRBV7-9 and TRBJ2-7, is DTGVSQNPRHKITKRGQNVTFRCDPISEHNRLYWYRQTLGQGPEFLTYFQNEAQLEKSRLLSDRFSAERPKGSFSTLEIQRTEQGDSAMYLCASSLGLAGEPPPYFGPGTRLTVT.

The rearrangement links TRBV19 to TRBJ2-2; no clear D gene. The V gene's germline CDR1 is LNHDA and CDR2 SQIVND (reference sequence). The ends were cut back, 10 bases at V and 2 bases at J, with 20 bases in the middle. The CDR3 consists of 16 residues. DNA of the CDR3: TGTGCCACCAACGACCACTGGCAGACAAACACCGGGGAGCTGTTTTTT. Protein: CATNDHWQTNTGELFF.

This clone was recorded a few times. The rearrangement uses TRBV6-1 and TRBJ2-5; perhaps TRBD2 as D (6 bases). Per germline, CDR1 MNHNS and CDR2 SASEGT. The CDR3 sequence is 12 residues long. Trimming cost V 5 bases and J 10 bases, with 14 bases left between them. The CDR3, as DNA: TGTGCCAGCAGTTCGACTAGATATGTCCAGTACTTC. This translates into CASSSTRYVQYF.

CDR3: CASRLAGGPDTQYF. The CDR3 DNA reads TGTGCCAGCAGACTAGCGGGAGGTCCAGATACGCAGTATTTT. The rearrangement joins TRBV6-5 to TRBJ2-3; 12 bases are a match to TRBD2. This CDR3 is built from 14 residues. The V segment lost 6 bases and the J segment 4 bases; nucleotides outside the gene matches: 2. Germline CDR1 MNHEY, CDR2 SVGAGI.

The chain has TRBV29-1 and TRBJ1-2, with 7 bases fitting TRBD1. The V and J ends lost 7 bases and 8 bases, in that order; junction bases with no gene match: 7. Germline V lookup: CDR1 SQVTM, CDR2 ANQGSEA. CDR3 length: 11 residues. The CDR3 DNA reads TGCAGCGCCATGACAGGGAACGGCTACACCTTC. Translated, it gives CSAMTGNGYTF.

This clone has a handful of counts. The chain couples TRBV5-1 to TRBJ2-1, with TRBD2 identical over 9 bases. V was clipped by 4 bases and J by 6 bases; unmatched bases: 5. The CDR3 loop spans 14 amino acids. Germline V gives CDR1 SGHRS, CDR2 YFSETQ. CDR3 coding DNA: TGCGCCAGCAGCGATAGCGGGGGAAGCAATGAGCAGTTCTTC. Encoded protein: CASSDSGGSNEQFF.

This clone has a handful of counts. Other nucleotide sequences from this sample produce the same CDR3. The V gene is TRBV7-2, the J gene TRBJ2-7; D remains ambiguous. The CDR3 is made up of 11 amino acids. From germline, CDR1 is SGHTA and CDR2 FQGNSA. V lost 5 bases and J 2 bases, leaving 4 bases between the germline ends. CDR3 coding DNA: TGTGCCAGCAGCCCAGCCTACGAGCAGTACTTC. It yields the protein CASSPAYEQYF.

This chain connects TRBV27 to TRBJ1-4, with D unclear. The CDR3 consists of 14 residues. Trimming took off 6 bases at V and 0 bases at J, with 8 bases between the two ends. The V gene's germline CDR1 is MNHEY and CDR2 SMNVEV (reference sequence). CDR3 nucleotides: TGTGCCAGCAGGCTCCACGCAACTAATGAAAAACTGTTTTTT. This gives the protein CASRLHATNEKLFF.

This chain links TRBV9 with TRBJ2-3; maybe TRBD1 (5 bases). The germline V and J ends were trimmed by 0 bases and 4 bases, with 12 bases remaining between them. The V gene's germline CDR1 is SGDLS and CDR2 YYNGEE. CDR3 length: 15 residues. The CDR3 nucleotides are TGTGCCAGCAGCGTAGGCAGTCAAGGGGCAGATACGCAGTATTTT. It is translated as CASSVGSQGADTQYF.

The chain employs TRBV11-2 and TRBJ2-7, with TRBD1 matching over 11 bases. V lost 5 bases, J lost 4 bases, and 1 base stayed unmatched. The CDR3 is made up of 13 amino acids. CDR1 is SGHAT and CDR2 is FQNNGV in the germline V gene. CDR3 DNA: TGTGCCAGCAGCCGGGACAGGGGGTACGAGCAGTACTTC. Its translation is CASSRDRGYEQYF.

The chain is built from TRBV7-2 and TRBJ2-2; no clear D gene. Trimming pared 5 bases from V and 1 base from J, leaving 11 bases between. Per germline, CDR1 SGHTA and CDR2 FQGNSA. This CDR3 contains 15 residues. The CDR3 nucleotides are TGTGCCAGCAGCCAGAGAGCGCTGAACACCGGGGAGCTGTTTTTT. Its protein is CASSQRALNTGELFF.